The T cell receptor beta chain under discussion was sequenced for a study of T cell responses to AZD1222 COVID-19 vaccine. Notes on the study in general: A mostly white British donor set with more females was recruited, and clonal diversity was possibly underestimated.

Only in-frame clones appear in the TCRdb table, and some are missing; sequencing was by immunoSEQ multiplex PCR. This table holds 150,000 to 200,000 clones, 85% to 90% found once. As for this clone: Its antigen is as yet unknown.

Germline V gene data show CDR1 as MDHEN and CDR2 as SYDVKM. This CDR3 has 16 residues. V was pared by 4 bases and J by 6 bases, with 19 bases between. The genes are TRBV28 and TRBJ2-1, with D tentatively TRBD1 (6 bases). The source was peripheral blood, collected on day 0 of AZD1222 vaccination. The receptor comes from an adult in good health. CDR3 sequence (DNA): TGTGCCAGCAGTTCGGGACATCCTAACTTAGGCAATGAGCAGTTCTTC. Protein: CASSSGHPNLGNEQFF.